Shown below are 8 T cell receptor beta chains from a single sample sequenced in a study of technical replicates of blood from a handful of donors. TCRdb's copy holds only in-frame clones and misses some; the assay was immunoSEQ multiplex PCR. The table has 53,000 or so clones, 90% to 95% seen once. What was sequenced was PBMCs. The receptor set was obtained from a human donor in good health. Some clones in this sample may be carry-over from other donors' samples.

The gene calls are TRBV7-9 and TRBJ1-2; weak D call: TRBD1 (6 bases). CDR3 length: 16 residues. Germline V gene sequence: CDR1 SEHNR, CDR2 FQNEAQ (reference sequence). Deletions cut 5 bases from V and 0 bases from J, with 16 bases between. The CDR3 DNA reads as TGTGCCAGCAGCCCTCTGGGGACAAGCCCTAACTATGGCTACACCTTC. Translating it yields CASSPLGTSPNYGYTF.

This rearrangement joins TRBV10-3 to TRBJ2-5; weak D call: TRBD2 (6 bases). Trimming took 3 bases from V and 5 from J, leaving 19 bases between them. The CDR3 consists of 16 residues. Germline lookup yields CDR1 ENHRY and CDR2 SYGVKD. DNA for the CDR3: TGTGCCATCAGTGAAGGTAGAGCGGCTGGAGGGGAGACCCAGTACTTC. Its protein product is CAISEGRAAGGETQYF.

This clone showed up just once. The chain carries TRBV25-1 and TRBJ2-1; 7 nucleotides match TRBD2. The V gene end was trimmed by 6 bases and the J gene end by 7 bases; junction bases not matched to a gene: 0. This CDR3 has 11 residues. Germline assignment: CDR1 MGHDK and CDR2 SYGVNS. CDR3 sequence: CASSGGNEQFF. CDR3 nucleotide sequence: TGTGCCAGCAGCGGGGGGAATGAGCAGTTCTTC.

This clone was recorded only once. The chain recombines TRBV4-1 with TRBJ2-7; the match to TRBD1 covers 8 bases. The CDR3 covers 15 residues. The germline V gene encodes CDR1 MGHRA and CDR2 YSYEKL. The V segment lost 1 base and the J segment 6 bases; nucleotides outside the gene matches: 8. In DNA form, the CDR3 reads TGCGCCAGCAGCCAAGCCGGGACAGGTGGTACCGAGCAGTACTTC. It encodes CASSQAGTGGTEQYF.

This clone was picked up many times. This chain joins TRBV7-8 and TRBJ2-7; possibly TRBD2 for D (6 bases). Trimming pared 6 bases from V and 4 bases from J, leaving 13 bases between. CDR1 is SGHVS and CDR2 is FQNEAQ in the germline V gene. The CDR3 is made up of 13 amino acids. Written as DNA, the CDR3 is TGTGCCAGCAGAACAGCGGGTTTATACGAGCAGTACTTC. Encoded protein: CASRTAGLYEQYF.

The chain links TRBV19 to TRBJ1-1; D is undetermined. CDR1 LNHDA and CDR2 SQIVND come from the germline V gene (reference sequence). The CDR3 has 12 residues. The CDR3 DNA reads TGTTTCTGCGGTCCGCCGAACACTGAAGCTTTCTTT. As protein: CFCGPPNTEAFF.

The rearrangement uses TRBV5-6 and TRBJ2-7, with 10 bases that match TRBD1. The CDR3 is 14 residues long. Germline CDR1 and CDR2: SGHDT and YYEEEE. The ends lost 4 bases at V and 7 bases at J; junction bases unmatched: 8. CDR3 amino acids: CASSPGDRGREQYF. The CDR3 DNA reads TGTGCCAGCAGCCCCGGGGACAGGGGAAGGGAGCAGTACTTC.

The chain recombines TRBV27 with TRBJ2-1; 9 bases line up with TRBD1. Trimming took 7 bases from V and 8 from J; bases not matched to a gene: 12. The CDR3 is 15 amino acids. Per germline, CDR1 MNHEY and CDR2 SMNVEV (reference sequence). The CDR3 sequence is CASTLGTGSNHEQFF. The CDR3 coding sequence is TGTGCCAGCACCTTGGGGACAGGGAGTAACCATGAGCAGTTCTTC.